The source of this T cell receptor beta chain is a study of cytomegalovirus exposure and HLA in healthy donors. Primers included in the PCR were 60 Vbeta and 13 Jbeta primers. Source study methods: In a later analysis, the count reached about 75 million unique TCR beta chains, with 8.5 million to 14 million shared. TCRdb's table, derived via immunoSEQ multiplex PCR, lists solely in-frame clones and lacks some. The V and J calls and clone size are taken from that table; D and trimming were inferred from the DNA. The sample lists hundreds of thousands of clones; 78% were seen once. This CDR3 contains 15 residues. V shed 5 bases and J 5 bases; nucleotides not matched to a gene: 6. Germline CDR1 and CDR2: SGHTA and FQGTGA.

Sequencing input: PBMCs. The sequence derives from a male donor in good health and CMV-seronegative. The chain couples TRBV7-3 to TRBJ2-3; 11 bases align to TRBD2. The CDR3 here is CASSIAGGPLDTQYF. The CDR3 bases are TGTGCCAGCAGCATAGCGGGAGGGCCATTAGATACGCAGTATTTT.